The T cell receptor beta chain under discussion was sequenced for a study of blood T cell repertoires in COVID-19. Turning to the study itself: The samples span acute and convalescent COVID-19 from the United States, Italy and Spain. T cells, B-cell-depleted T cells, or PBMCs supplied cDNA or gDNA.

The CDR3 sequence is 19 residues long. Germline V gene sequence: CDR1 LNHDA, CDR2 SQIVND (reference sequence). The junction had 15 bases not matched to a gene; V was cut back by 3 bases and J by 5 bases. Methods used by the authors: Amplification of reference gene primers was used by the study to estimate nucleated cell counts. The method was immunoSEQ multiplex PCR; TCRdb's version includes in-frame clones alone and lacks a portion of them. D and trimming were read from the DNA, whereas the V and J calls and clone size are those reported in that table. The sample comprises approximately 30,000 clones, 89% of which are singletons, and 0.5% to 0.7% rests with the top ten. This clone was seen only once.

Sequenced: peripheral blood. This clonotype was sampled from a woman aged 40 to 55 with active or convalescent COVID-19. This chain joins TRBV19 and TRBJ2-1; 11 bases map to TRBD2. The CDR3 bases are TGTGCCAGTAGTATGCGGGGACTAGCGGTCCCCTGGGGCGACAATGAGCAGTTCTTC. Residues: CASSMRGLAVPWGDNEQFF.